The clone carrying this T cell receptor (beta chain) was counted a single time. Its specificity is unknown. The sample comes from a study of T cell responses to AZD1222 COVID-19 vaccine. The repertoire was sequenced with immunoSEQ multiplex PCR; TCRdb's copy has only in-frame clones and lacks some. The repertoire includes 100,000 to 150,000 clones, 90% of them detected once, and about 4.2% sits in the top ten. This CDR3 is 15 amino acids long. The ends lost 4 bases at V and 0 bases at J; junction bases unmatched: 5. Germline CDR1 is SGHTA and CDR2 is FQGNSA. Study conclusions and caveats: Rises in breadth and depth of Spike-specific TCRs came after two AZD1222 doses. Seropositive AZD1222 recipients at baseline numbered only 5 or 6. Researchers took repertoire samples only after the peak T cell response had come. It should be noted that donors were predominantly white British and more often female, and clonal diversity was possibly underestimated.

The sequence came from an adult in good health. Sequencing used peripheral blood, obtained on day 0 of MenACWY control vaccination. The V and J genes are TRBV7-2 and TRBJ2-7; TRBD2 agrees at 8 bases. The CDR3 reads CASSSRTSLSYEQYF. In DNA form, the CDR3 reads TGTGCCAGCAGCTCCCGGACTAGCCTCTCCTACGAGCAGTACTTC.